Detailed here is one T cell receptor beta chain. Clones were read by immunoSEQ multiplex PCR, and TCRdb kept only the in-frame ones, dropping some. The table has 400,000 to 450,000 clones, 80% to 95% seen once. The data originate from a study of control samples from healthy donors and cancer patients. With 4 bases clipped from V and 3 bases from J, the junction kept 3 bases outside the gene matches. The CDR3 consists of 13 residues. Germline CDR1 is MNHEY and CDR2 is SMNVEV (reference sequence). The clonotype originates from a man in his forties with head and neck cancer. V is TRBV27 and J is TRBJ2-7, with 7 positions matching TRBD1. Source material: PBMCs. The CDR3 bases are TGTGCCAGCAGTTCCCGGGACAGCTACGAGCAGTACTTC. It specifies CASSSRDSYEQYF.